This record covers a single T cell receptor beta chain. Its target is unknown. J lost 0 bases, V lost 4 bases, and 6 bases had no gene match. CDR3 length equals 17 residues. Germline lookup yields CDR1 SGHRS and CDR2 YFSETQ. Profiled with immunoSEQ multiplex PCR; TCRdb holds only in-frame clones, not every one. The table records under 250,000 clones, roughly 90% of them present only once. The donors were in the 120-subject validation cohort, distinct from the approximately 700-subject first cohort. The source of the sample is a study of cytomegalovirus exposure and HLA in healthy donors. Study findings and constraints: The study put roughly 160 TCR beta chains on its list as cytomegalovirus-associated. Generally TCR sequences proved uncommon, though certain public TCRs appeared in numerous donors.

The TCR sequence derives from a man aged 18 to 29 in good health and CMV-seropositive. V gene TRBV5-1 combines with J gene TRBJ1-4, with 10 bases that match TRBD1. The material sequenced was PBMCs. CDR3 residues: CASSDRDRGATNEKLFF. CDR3 in DNA: TGCGCCAGCAGCGACCGGGACAGGGGCGCAACTAATGAAAAACTGTTTTTT.